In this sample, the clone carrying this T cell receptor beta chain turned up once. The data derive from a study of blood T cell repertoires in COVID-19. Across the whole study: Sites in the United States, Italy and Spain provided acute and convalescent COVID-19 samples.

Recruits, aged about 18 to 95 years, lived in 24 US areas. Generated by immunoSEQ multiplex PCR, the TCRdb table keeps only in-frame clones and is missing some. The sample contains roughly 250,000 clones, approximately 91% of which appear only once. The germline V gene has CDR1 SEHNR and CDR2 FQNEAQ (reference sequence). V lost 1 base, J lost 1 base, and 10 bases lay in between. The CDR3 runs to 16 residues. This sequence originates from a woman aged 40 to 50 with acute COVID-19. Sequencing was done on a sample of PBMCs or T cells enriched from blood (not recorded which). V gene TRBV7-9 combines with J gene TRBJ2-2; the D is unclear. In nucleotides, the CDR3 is TGTGCCAGCAGCTTAGTTGACTTCTTGAACACCGGGGAGCTGTTTTTT. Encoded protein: CASSLVDFLNTGELFF.